The T cell receptor (beta chain) under discussion was sequenced for a study of vaccination effects on CD4 cells after COVID-19. Study-wide background: It was a median of 72 days after the second dose that post-vaccine samples were obtained.

The authors isolated CD4+ T cells after less than eleven days of culture. The vaccine given was either BNT162b2 or mRNA-1273, in two doses. Neither prior SARS-CoV-2 infection nor positive nucleocapsid antibodies were present in the vaccine recipients. This table comes from immunoSEQ multiplex PCR, and its TCRdb copy is limited to in-frame clones, with some not included. There are over 8,500 clones in the sample; under 80% occur only once, and roughly 10% lies in the top ten. On this clone: As yet, its antigen is unknown.

V gave up 7 bases and J gave up 0 bases; unmatched junction bases: 7. The CDR3 is made up of 16 amino acids. Germline CDR1 MNHNY, CDR2 SVGAGI (reference sequence). General study results and limits: Cross-reaction with common cold coronaviruses was seen in only 1 of 255 vaccine-induced clones from healthy vaccinees.

The sample consisted of CD4+ T cells from PBMCs cultured without peptide, taken after COVID-19 vaccination. This receptor was taken from a human donor who received a COVID-19 vaccine. The chain joins TRBV6-6 to TRBJ2-4, with 9 nucleotides matching TRBD1. The CDR3 sequence: CASKPQGALAKNIQYF. CDR3 sequence (DNA): TGTGCCAGCAAACCACAGGGGGCTCTAGCCAAAAACATTCAGTACTTC.